This TCR beta chain derives from a study of T-cell memory formation after mild COVID-19 (TCRdb year 2021). Looking at the study overall: TCR sequence clusters from the two donors were largely donor specific. In two donors, T-cell clones that expanded and contracted after mild COVID-19 were followed by sequencing TCRalpha and TCRbeta repertoires longitudinally. Two young, previously healthy adult volunteers made up the cohort, one male and one female.

A remark on this clonotype: What antigen it recognizes has not been identified. Base qualities are not recorded, but no much larger clone differs from it by a single base.

Ficoll-Paque density gradient centrifugation was used to isolate PBMCs. The germline V gene specifies ENHRY as CDR1 and SYGVKD as CDR2. The V end loses 3 bases and the J end loses 2 bases, and a stretch of 8 bases separates them. CDR3 length: 14 amino acids, cysteine to phenylalanine. Only the CDR3 portion is preserved as DNA: 42 bases, with reading frame beginning at the first base. Sequenced on an Illumina NovaSeq 6000. cDNA libraries for TCRalpha and TCRbeta were prepared by 5'RACE using constant-segment primers, with sample barcodes and unique molecular identifiers added. Trizol reagent was used to extract RNA from every sample. Library amplification was performed in two PCR steps, and a second sample barcode and Illumina TruSeq adapters were introduced in the second step. Sequencing of the libraries was done on an Illumina NovaSeq, producing 2 x 150 bp paired-end reads. Regarding the original processing steps: The reads were demultiplexed and collapsed into UMI-guided consensus sequences using migec v1.2.7. Using mixcr v2.1.11, UMI consensuses were aligned to TRA and TRB V and J templates and then assembled into clonotypes. A clonotype was counted as expanded or contracted only when both edgeR and NoisET called the clonotype significant, with the noise models trained on biological replicates. For edgeR calls, the thresholds were a false discovery rate-adjusted p below 0.01 and a log2 fold-change of 1. As an exploratory analysis of dynamics, PCA with hierarchical clustering was applied to max-normalized trajectories of the 1000 most abundant clonotypes. Separately sequenced CD4+ and CD8+ repertoires were used to assign a CD4 or CD8 phenotype to each responding clone. The public sequencing data were trimmed at Q25 with fastp and processed into clonotypes with MiXCR by TCRdb, which kept only in-frame beta chains. For every CDR3 protein sequence, its rows merge into one entry that carries the most common genes and DNA. Clone size and V and J calls follow TCRdb, not the original study. The sample contains roughly 170,000 distinct CDR3 sequences, over 20% of them found a single time. The ten largest clones capture under 25% of the sample.

On the study overall, not on this receptor specifically: The study included only a couple of mild cases, and larger cohorts that include severe cases with pre-infection samples were judged to be necessary. Clones that contracted from day 15 to 85 showed balanced CD4/CD8 phenotypes, whereas a second wave of clones that expanded from day 15 to 37 leaned towards CD4+. The second-wave clones that peaked on day 37 were not confirmed to be SARS-CoV-2 specific. Some responding clones were detected in pre-infection memory, suggesting pre-existing cross-reactive memory T cells joined the SARS-CoV-2 response. Contracting CD4+ clones appeared mostly in the CM and EM memory subsets, whereas CD8+ clones were enriched in EMRA.

The source is an adult woman who had mild COVID-19 (a few samples of this study predate the infection). The sample titles of this study are shuffled in the database, so cell type and time point are left out; the donor was told from shared clones. The sequencing sample was made of PBMCs or a T cell subset sorted from them (not recorded which). The chain joins TRBV10-3 to TRBJ1-5; the D segment could be TRBD1, given 5 matching bases. The CDR3 loop reads CAISDGTGNQPQHF. The DNA sequence follows: TGTGCCATCAGTGATGGGACTGGCAATCAGCCCCAGCATTTT.